What follows are 31 T cell receptor beta chains derived from one specimen sequenced in a study of control samples from healthy donors and cancer patients. The assay was immunoSEQ multiplex PCR, and TCRdb's table has in-frame clones only and misses some. In the table there are some 74,000 clones, about 94% of which are singletons. Sequenced input: blood. The receptors derive from a woman in her twenties or thirties in good health.

This chain uses TRBV5-1 with TRBJ1-1, with 9 bases lining up with TRBD1. The CDR3 spans 15 residues. Germline-derived CDR1 and CDR2 are SGHRS and YFSETQ. V trimming: 4 bases; J trimming: 4 bases; junction bases outside the gene matches: 8. Written as DNA, the CDR3 is TGCGCCAGCAGCCCGGGGGGACAGGGAAGCACTGAAGCTTTCTTT. Protein: CASSPGGQGSTEAFF.

The chain combines TRBV28 with TRBJ2-7; 9 bases are shared with TRBD1. The CDR3 runs 13 residues. The germline V gene has CDR1 MDHEN and CDR2 SYDVKM. V lost 6 bases to trimming and J lost 4 bases; unmatched junction nucleotides: 4. CDR3 region: CASRGGQGYEQYV. The CDR3 DNA follows: TGTGCCAGCAGGGGGGGACAGGGATACGAGCAGTACGTC.

The V gene is TRBV3-1 (or the pseudogene TRBV3-2), the J gene TRBJ1-3, with D possibly being TRBD1 (5 bases). The length of the CDR3 is 15 residues. Germline loops: CDR1 LGHDT, CDR2 YNNKEL (reference sequence). Trimming removed 4 bases at V and 3 bases at J, with 13 bases between. CDR3 DNA sequence: TGTGCCAGCAGCCTCCAGACGGGGGGTGGAAACACCATATATTTT. Amino acids: CASSLQTGGGNTIYF.

V usage is TRBV24-1 and J usage is TRBJ2-3; TRBD1 or TRBD2 may be the D gene (7 bases each). The CDR3 loop spans 17 amino acids. Germline V gene sequence: CDR1 KGHDR, CDR2 SFDVKD. Trimming left V 4 bases short and J 4 bases short, with 20 bases between. CDR3 nucleotides: TGTGCCACCAGTGACATGGGGGAGGGGGCTGGGGCAGATACGCAGTATTTT. Translation gives CATSDMGEGAGADTQYF.

The chain employs TRBV5-6 and TRBJ2-5, with D perhaps TRBD1 (6 bases). V was shortened by 0 bases and J by 2 bases, with 8 bases between the two germline ends. Germline V gives CDR1 SGHDT, CDR2 YYEEEE. The CDR3 runs 14 residues. In nucleotides, the CDR3 is TGTGCCAGCAGCTTGGACAGGGCACAAGAGACCCAGTACTTC. It is translated as CASSLDRAQETQYF.

The chain carries TRBV28 and TRBJ1-5; TRBD1 agrees at 8 bases. V was pared by 5 bases and J by 3 bases, with 6 bases of the junction left unmatched. Germline V gives CDR1 MDHEN, CDR2 SYDVKM. CDR3 length: 15 amino acids. CDR3 sequence: CASSPQGADNQPQHF. The DNA of the CDR3 is TGTGCCAGCAGTCCCCAGGGGGCGGACAATCAGCCCCAGCATTTT.

V and J are TRBV18 and TRBJ1-1; D is perhaps TRBD1 (5 bases). The CDR3 is 13 residues long. Germline V gene data show CDR1 as KGHSH and CDR2 as LQKENI. Trimming stripped 4 bases from V and 1 base from J, with 7 bases between. CDR3 DNA: TGTGCCAGCTCACTTGGGGGGAACACTGAAGCTTTCTTT. Protein: CASSLGGNTEAFF. Full variable domain (missing parts from reference TRBV18 and TRBJ1-1): NAGVMQNPRHLVRRRGQEARLRCSPMKGHSHVYWYRQLPEEGLKFMVYLQKENIIDESGMPKERFSAEFPKEGPSILRIQQVVRGDSAAYFCASSLGGNTEAFFGQGTRLTVV.

This clone was counted once. CDR3 in DNA: TGTGCCAGCAGCCTGCTTGAGGGGACCTACAATGAGCAGTTCTTC. Translating it yields CASSLLEGTYNEQFF. V gene TRBV6-7 combines with J gene TRBJ2-1, with D perhaps TRBD1 or TRBD2 (5 bases each). TRBV6-7 is given ORF status, its function remaining uncertain. The CDR3 is 15 amino acids. The germline V and J ends were trimmed by 6 bases and 2 bases, with 14 bases remaining between them.

The gene calls are TRBV5-1 and TRBJ2-7, with TRBD1 identical over 8 bases. The length of the CDR3 is 14 residues. The ends lost 4 bases at V and 2 bases at J; junction bases unmatched: 5. The germline V gene encodes CDR1 SGHRS and CDR2 YFSETQ. Written as DNA, the CDR3 is TGCGCCAGCAGCACCAGGGACAGGCCCTACGAGCAGTACTTC. The encoded protein is CASSTRDRPYEQYF. Filled out from reference TRBV5-1 and TRBJ2-7, the complete variable domain reads KAGVTQTPRYLIKTRGQQVTLSCSPISGHRSVSWYQQTPGQGLQFLFEYFSETQRNKGNFPGRFSGRQFSNSRSEMNVSTLELGDSALYLCASSTRDRPYEQYFGPGTRLTVT.

This chain connects TRBV20-1 to TRBJ2-1, with TRBD1 matching 10 bases. Germline assignment: CDR1 DFQATT and CDR2 SNEGSKA (reference sequence). The CDR3 sequence is 11 residues long. The junction had 7 bases not matched to a gene; V was cut back by 5 bases and J by 15 bases. CDR3 loop: CSASTGGLGFF. DNA for the CDR3: TGCAGTGCTTCGACAGGGGGCCTGGGGTTCTTC.

The chain uses TRBV2 and TRBJ1-1; D perhaps matches TRBD1 (5 bases). CDR3 length: 13 residues. CDR1 is SNHLY, CDR2 FYNNEI, per germline. With 8 bases removed from V and 6 bases from J, the gap between germline ends came to 16 bases. The DNA for the CDR3 is TGTGCCAGCTTTTGGGGGGGATTAGCTGAAGCTTTCTTT. Its translation: CASFWGGLAEAFF. Using reference TRBV2 and TRBJ1-1 for the parts outside the CDR3, the full variable domain is EPEVTQTPSHQVTQMGQEVILRCVPISNHLYFYWYRQILGQKVEFLVSFYNNEISEKSEIFDDQFSVERPDGSNFTLKIRSTKLEDSAMYFCASFWGGLAEAFFGQGTRLTVV.

The chain recombines TRBV15 with TRBJ1-6, with D unclear. From germline, CDR1 is LNHNV and CDR2 YYDKDF (reference sequence). The CDR3 contains 16 residues. With 1 base removed from V and 0 bases from J, the gap between germline ends came to 7 bases. For the CDR3, the DNA is TGTGCCACCAGCAGAGTGCCGAGCTCCTATAATTCACCCCTCCACTTT. This translates into CATSRVPSSYNSPLHF.

The chain is built from TRBV11-2 and TRBJ2-7; 10 nucleotides match TRBD1. The germline gives CDR1 SGHAT, CDR2 FQNNGV. CDR3 length: 15 amino acids. V shed 5 bases, J shed 6 bases, and the junction held 10 bases outside the gene matches. CDR3 nucleotides: TGTGCCAGCAGCCCTCTTCCGACAGGGGGCCTCGAGCAGTACTTC. Its protein is CASSPLPTGGLEQYF.

This clone was counted a single time. CDR3 nucleotide sequence: TGTGCCGTCGGACAGGGGGCCGCTGGGGCCAACGTCCTGACTTTC. This codes for CAVGQGAAGANVLTF. The chain has TRBV2 and TRBJ2-6; 11 bases line up with TRBD1. CDR1 is SNHLY, CDR2 FYNNEI, per germline. This CDR3 has 15 amino acids. The J segment lost 2 bases and the V segment lost 11 bases, leaving 5 bases of the junction unmatched.

The genes are TRBV28 and TRBJ1-5; D uncertain. The germline CDR1 and CDR2 sequences are MDHEN and SYDVKM. The CDR3 totals 15 residues. Trimming stripped 5 bases from V and 4 bases from J, with 15 bases between. CDR3 sequence reads: CASSKTGLLNQPQHF. DNA for the CDR3: TGTGCCAGCAGTAAAACCGGACTTCTAAATCAGCCCCAGCATTTT.

The V call is TRBV9, the J call TRBJ2-1, with 7 positions matching TRBD1. CDR3 length: 15 amino acids. CDR1 is SGDLS, CDR2 YYNGEE, per germline. V trimming: 3 bases; J trimming: 9 bases; junction bases outside the gene matches: 12. In DNA, the CDR3 is TGTGCCAGCAGCGGTAAGACAGGGAAAAGTGGTGAGCAGTTCTTC. The encoded protein is CASSGKTGKSGEQFF.

The chain recombines TRBV6-5 with TRBJ2-1, with D maybe TRBD1 (6 bases). CDR3 length: 14 amino acids. Germline CDR1 MNHEY, CDR2 SVGAGI. Trimming pared 2 bases from V and 8 bases from J, leaving 13 bases between. The CDR3 protein is CASSYQGNADEQFF. The CDR3 DNA sequence: TGTGCCAGCAGTTACCAGGGGAACGCGGATGAGCAGTTCTTC.

This clone was counted a single time. The chain has TRBV18 and TRBJ1-3, with D uncertain. Trimming took 3 bases from V and 0 from J, leaving 3 bases between them. The CDR3 is 13 residues long. Germline V gene lookup returns CDR1 KGHSH and CDR2 LQKENI. CDR3 DNA sequence: TGTGCCAGCTCACCGGCCTCTGGAAACACCATATATTTT. Translation gives CASSPASGNTIYF. Full variable domain (rest looked up from reference TRBV18 and TRBJ1-3): NAGVMQNPRHLVRRRGQEARLRCSPMKGHSHVYWYRQLPEEGLKFMVYLQKENIIDESGMPKERFSAEFPKEGPSILRIQQVVRGDSAAYFCASSPASGNTIYFGEGSWLTVV.

The rearrangement links TRBV14 to TRBJ1-5, with unresolved D. V lost 0 bases, J lost 10 bases, and 10 bases lay in between. The V gene's germline CDR1 is SGHDN and CDR2 FVKESK. This CDR3 has 13 residues. The CDR3 nucleotides read TGTGCCAGCAGCCAAGATCTTATAACACCCCAGCATTTT. Translation gives CASSQDLITPQHF.

This rearrangement joins TRBV10-3 to TRBJ1-5; TRBD1 aligns across 7 bases. The junction had 6 bases not matched to a gene; V was cut back by 4 bases and J by 6 bases. This CDR3 is built from 14 residues. The V gene's germline CDR1 is ENHRY and CDR2 SYGVKD. CDR3 in amino acids: CAISVQGGFQPQHF. In DNA, the CDR3 is TGTGCCATCAGTGTTCAAGGGGGCTTTCAGCCCCAGCATTTT.

The gene calls are TRBV6-5 and TRBJ1-2; possible D gene TRBD1, 6 bases. CDR3 length: 14 amino acids. From germline, CDR1 is MNHEY and CDR2 SVGAGI. V was shortened by 7 bases and J by 4 bases, with 16 bases between the two germline ends. CDR3 residues: CASIRGGGSYGYTF. The CDR3 nucleotides are TGTGCCAGCATTAGGGGGGGAGGGAGCTATGGCTACACCTTC.

This chain joins TRBV5-1 and TRBJ2-7, with D unclear. The CDR3 runs to 15 residues. V dropped 0 bases and J dropped 5 bases, with 15 bases sitting between them. Germline V gene data show CDR1 as SGHRS and CDR2 as YFSETQ. For the CDR3, the DNA is TGCGCCAGCAGCTTGGCAGAGACAAACTTAAACGAGCAGTACTTC. Translation gives CASSLAETNLNEQYF.

This sequence joins TRBV12-3 or TRBV12-4 and TRBJ2-1; maybe TRBD1 (6 bases). The V end lost 8 bases, the J end lost 6 bases, and 14 bases lay between the germline ends. This CDR3 is built from 13 residues. The CDR3 reads CASRRTVSNEQFF. DNA of the CDR3: TGTGCCAGCCGTAGGACAGTGAGCAATGAGCAGTTCTTC.

The chain has TRBV15 and TRBJ1-5; D remains unclear. The V and J ends lost 6 bases and 2 bases respectively, with 11 bases between them. CDR1 is LNHNV and CDR2 is YYDKDF in the germline V gene (reference sequence). This CDR3 comprises 14 residues. The chain's CDR3 is CATRAEYGNQPQHF. The CDR3 nucleotides are TGTGCCACCAGGGCGGAGTACGGCAATCAGCCCCAGCATTTT.

The chain recombines TRBV2 with TRBJ2-3; D is possibly TRBD1 (5 bases). CDR1 SNHLY and CDR2 FYNNEI come from the germline V gene. This CDR3 is built from 15 residues. The germline V and J ends were trimmed by 8 bases and 0 bases, with 15 bases remaining between them. CDR3 DNA sequence: TGTGCCAGCGGAAGATCAGGGTCGAGCACAGATACGCAGTATTTT. Translated: CASGRSGSSTDTQYF.

The chain carries TRBV5-4 and TRBJ2-5; D remains ambiguous. The CDR3 spans 14 residues. The germline CDR1 and CDR2 sequences are SGHNT and YYREEE (reference sequence). The ends were cut back, 6 bases at V and 5 bases at J, with 17 bases in the middle. The CDR3: CASKTSKGGETQYF. CDR3 in DNA: TGTGCCAGCAAGACGTCCAAGGGTGGGGAGACCCAGTACTTC.

The chain couples TRBV5-1 to TRBJ1-1; D is possibly TRBD1 (5 bases). CDR1 and CDR2 from the germline V gene are SGHRS and YFSETQ. Trimming cost V 4 bases and J 6 bases, with 19 bases left between them. The CDR3 covers 15 residues. Written as DNA, the CDR3 is TGCGCCAGCAGCCAGGGTGGGACCCCGGTATCTGAAGCTTTCTTT. Its protein is CASSQGGTPVSEAFF.

The V call is TRBV6-2 or TRBV6-3, the J call TRBJ2-5; D not certain. Trimming removed 2 bases at V and 1 base at J, with 5 bases between. Per germline, CDR1 MNHEY and CDR2 SVGEGT. There are 13 residues in the CDR3. The CDR3: CASSYPGQETQYF. The CDR3 nucleotides are TGTGCCAGCAGTTACCCGGGCCAAGAGACCCAGTACTTC.

The gene calls are TRBV29-1 and TRBJ1-1; possibly TRBD1 for D (5 bases). CDR1 is SQVTM, CDR2 ANQGSEA, per germline. The V end was cut by 3 bases, the J end by 1 base, with 12 bases between. This CDR3 comprises 14 residues. CDR3 nucleotides: TGCAGCGTTGATTTGACAGCGCGGAACACTGAAGCTTTCTTT. It encodes CSVDLTARNTEAFF.

V and J are TRBV7-9 and TRBJ2-5; tentatively, D is TRBD1 (6 bases). CDR1 and CDR2 (germline): SEHNR, FQNEAQ (reference sequence). V gave up 7 bases and J gave up 5 bases, with 11 bases separating them. The CDR3 contains 12 residues. In DNA, the CDR3 is TGTGCCAGCACCCTCCAGGGGGAGACCCAGTACTTC. As protein: CASTLQGETQYF.

V and J are TRBV6-6 and TRBJ2-3, with D unclear. V was shortened by 7 bases and J by 4 bases, with 18 bases between the two germline ends. The germline V gene has CDR1 MNHNY and CDR2 SVGAGI (reference sequence). CDR3 length: 15 residues. Written as DNA, the CDR3 is TGTGCCAGCACCAATACGGCTAGTCGGGCAGATACGCAGTATTTT. This translates into CASTNTASRADTQYF.